Listed here are 20 T cell receptor beta chains from one sample, sequenced in a study of regulatory T cells in long-lasting Graves disease. To make TCR beta libraries, researchers used iRepertoire HTBI primers and Arm-PCR of CDR3 regions. One entry per CDR3 protein, called by TCRdb with MiXCR from the multiplex PCR reads. The top ten hold 7.8% of the sample, which has about 470,000 distinct CDR3 sequences, around 21% seen once. Time point described: persistent/refractory GD, antithyroid drugs over 5 years with positive TRAb. From PBMCs, RNA was extracted and then used to make the TCR library. Here the sequenced sample was peripheral blood mononuclear cells (PBMCs), taken when the disease was refractory, from a patient treated with antithyroid drugs. These receptors were taken from a female donor with Graves disease.

This clonotype was observed a single time. Since a much larger clone is just one base distant, this may be a read error. The CDR3 does not end in the conserved phenylalanine or tryptophan, so this is likely a read error. This chain connects TRBV3-1 to TRBJ1-2, with 7 bases aligning to TRBD1. This CDR3 is built from 16 residues. V lost 3 bases and J lost 4; bases outside the gene matches: 11. Germline CDR1 reads LGHDT; CDR2 reads YNNKEL (reference sequence). The CDR3 sequence: CASSQAAPGQRYGYTL. The CDR3 region has the DNA TGTGCCAGCAGCCAGGCGGCACCGGGACAGCGCTATGGCTACACCCTC.

This clonotype was seen repeatedly, ten times or more. The chain links TRBV9 to TRBJ2-7; possible D gene TRBD2, 6 bases. CDR1 is SGDLS and CDR2 is YYNGEE in the germline V gene. The CDR3 runs to 14 residues. Trimming stripped 4 bases from V and 4 bases from J, with 15 bases between. In DNA form, the CDR3 reads TGTGCCAGCAGCCCACCGGGACTGACTTACGAGCAGTACTTC. Translating it yields CASSPPGLTYEQYF.

This clonotype has just one count. This chain uses TRBV9 with TRBJ2-5; 8 bases map to TRBD1. The last part of the DNA fits TRBJ2-7 better; the J call may be wrong. The CDR3 length is 18 residues. The germline gives CDR1 SGDLS, CDR2 YYNGEE. CDR3 DNA: TGTGCCAGCAGCGTTATTCCGGGACAGGCCGGCCTATACTACGAGCAGTACTTC. Encoded protein: CASSVIPGQAGLYYEQYF.

The table lists this clonotype with a few counts. The chain combines TRBV12-3 or TRBV12-4 with TRBJ2-1; a weak D match, TRBD1 (6 bases). The CDR3 covers 15 residues. The ends were cut back, 6 bases at V and 0 bases at J, with 12 bases in the middle. CDR3 in amino acids: CASRLVRGSYNEQFF. In nucleotides, the CDR3 is TGTGCCAGCAGACTGGTCAGGGGCTCCTACAATGAGCAGTTCTTC.

Notes on this clonotype: This may be a read error: a much more frequent sequence differs by one nucleotide. This chain joins TRBV6-1 and TRBJ1-2; TRBD1 is a possible D gene (5 bases). Germline values: CDR1 MNHNS, CDR2 SASEGT. This CDR3 has 14 residues. This chain's CDR3 is CASGAGPPPYGYIF. CDR3 DNA: TGTGCCAGCGGGGCAGGGCCCCCTCCCTATGGCTACATCTTC.

On this clonotype: This could be a read error, since a much larger clone is one nucleotide away. The chain couples TRBV18 to TRBJ2-7, with 7 bases lining up with TRBD1. CDR1 is KGHSH, CDR2 LQKENI, per germline. This CDR3 contains 14 residues. CDR3 in amino acids: CANSPGGNSHEQYF. CDR3 coding DNA: TGTGCCAACTCCCCAGGGGGAAACTCCCACGAGCAGTACTTC.

In its sample, this clonotype was seen a few times. The chain combines TRBV20-1 with TRBJ1-6; possibly TRBD1 for D (5 bases). CDR3 size: 13 residues. Germline V gives CDR1 DFQATT, CDR2 SNEGSKA (reference sequence). Trimming pared 4 bases from V and 8 bases from J, leaving 12 bases between. CDR3: CSATLGGDSPLHF. Written as DNA, the CDR3 is TGCAGTGCTACCCTGGGGGGAGATTCACCCCTCCACTTT.

V and J are TRBV25-1 and TRBJ1-5; the match to TRBD1 covers 7 bases. Trimming removed 3 bases from V and 4 bases from J; junction bases left unmatched: 6. This CDR3 contains 15 residues. Germline V gene lookup returns CDR1 MGHDK and CDR2 SYGVNS. In DNA form, the CDR3 reads TGTGCCAGCAGTGACGGGACAGACATTAATCAGCCCCAGCATTTT. Translation gives CASSDGTDINQPQHF. The whole variable domain, filled in from reference TRBV25-1 and TRBJ1-5, reads EADIYQTPRYLVIGTGKKITLECSQTMGHDKMYWYQQDPGMELHLIHYSYGVNSTEKGDLSSESTVSRIRTEHFPLTLESARPSHTSQYLCASSDGTDINQPQHFGDGTRLSIL.

V and J are TRBV19 and TRBJ1-2; no clear D. The V and J ends lost 7 bases and 7 bases respectively, with 19 bases between them. The CDR3 consists of 14 residues. Per the germline V gene, CDR1 is LNHDA and CDR2 is SQIVND (reference sequence). This chain's CDR3 is CASTPGPSIAGYTF. CDR3 nucleotide sequence: TGTGCCAGTACCCCGGGTCCTTCTATAGCTGGCTACACCTTC.

This clonotype was detected ten times or more. V gene TRBV28 combines with J gene TRBJ1-5; TRBD1 agrees at 8 bases. Trimming removed 3 bases from V and 7 bases from J; junction bases left unmatched: 8. Looked up from germline, CDR1 is MDHEN and CDR2 is SYDVKM. CDR3 length equals 15 residues. The CDR3 DNA sequence: TGTGCCAGCAGTTTTGTACCAGGGGGCATGCAGCCCCAGCATTTT. It encodes CASSFVPGGMQPQHF.

This clonotype has a count of ten or more. The CDR3 region is CASTQANSNQPQHF. The CDR3 DNA follows: TGTGCCAGCACCCAGGCTAATAGCAATCAGCCCCAGCATTTT. The V and J genes are TRBV28 and TRBJ1-5, with D unclear. V was pared by 7 bases and J by 0 bases, with 10 bases between. Germline lookup yields CDR1 MDHEN and CDR2 SYDVKM. The CDR3 is 14 residues long. Full variable domain (rest looked up from reference TRBV28 and TRBJ1-5): DVKVTQSSRYLVKRTGEKVFLECVQDMDHENMFWYRQDPGLGLRLIYFSYDVKMKEKGDIPEGYSVSREKKERFSLILESASTNQTSMYLCASTQANSNQPQHFGDGTRLSIL.

This clonotype was picked up many times. The CDR3 nucleotides read TGCAGTGCTGAGGGTCGGTACGAGCAGTACTTC. Protein: CSAEGRYEQYF. The V call is TRBV20-1, the J call TRBJ2-7; a weak D match, TRBD2 (5 bases). The germline V gene encodes CDR1 DFQATT and CDR2 SNEGSKA (reference sequence). CDR3 length: 11 amino acids. Deletions cut 5 bases from V and 4 bases from J, with 9 bases between.

This clonotype came up a few times. This chain connects TRBV27 to TRBJ2-5, with 10 bases that match TRBD2. Germline V CDR1 and CDR2: MNHEY, SMNVEV (reference sequence). Germline trimming cut 4 bases from V and 2 bases from J; bases unmatched to any gene: 4. The CDR3 has 15 amino acids. For the CDR3, the DNA is TGTGCCAGCAGTTACTGGACTAGCGGACAAGAGACCCAGTACTTC. Translating gives CASSYWTSGQETQYF.

This clonotype was seen repeatedly, ten times or more. The chain carries TRBV28 and TRBJ2-7; 7 bases match TRBD1. The V gene's germline CDR1 is MDHEN and CDR2 SYDVKM. J was trimmed by 6 bases and V by 5 bases; bases with no gene match: 10. This CDR3 has 14 residues. The CDR3 sequence is CASSGDRASLEQYF. CDR3 nucleotides: TGTGCCAGCAGTGGCGACAGGGCTTCCCTCGAGCAGTACTTC.

This chain links TRBV5-1 with TRBJ2-5; weak D call: TRBD1 (6 bases). The germline V gene encodes CDR1 SGHRS and CDR2 YFSETQ. The CDR3 totals 14 residues. V was pared by 7 bases and J by 0 bases, with 13 bases between. CDR3 sequence: CASGDGTYQETQYF. CDR3 sequence (DNA): TGCGCCAGCGGAGACGGGACATACCAAGAGACCCAGTACTTC.

J is TRBJ2-5 and V is TRBV6-2 or TRBV6-3, with D possibly TRBD1 on 7 matching bases. Between the trimmed V and J ends, which lost 6 bases and 5 bases, there was a span of 13 bases. From germline, CDR1 is MNHEY and CDR2 SVGEGT. CDR3 size: 13 residues. CDR3 DNA: TGTGCCAGCAGGGAGGGGGCGCGGGAGACCCAGTACTTC. Amino acids: CASREGARETQYF.

At least ten counts were recorded for this clonotype. At one boundary the junction diverges from the germline segment, which might be a read error. The CDR3: CASSLGQGNTEAFF. The CDR3 bases are TGTGCCAGCAGTTTAGGACAGGGGAACACTGAAGCTTTCTTT. The chain is built from TRBV7-2 and TRBJ1-1; 8 bases are shared with TRBD1. CDR3 size: 14 residues. In germline, CDR1 is SGHTA, CDR2 FQGNSA.

V usage is TRBV15 and J usage is TRBJ1-6, with a weak D call TRBD1 (6 bases). CDR3 length: 16 residues. Trimming stripped 0 bases from V and 8 bases from J, with 14 bases between. From germline, CDR1 is LNHNV and CDR2 YYDKDF (reference sequence). CDR3 nucleotides: TGTGCCACCAGCAGAGAGGGCAGGGGACGAGATTCACCCCTCCACTTT. Translated, it gives CATSREGRGRDSPLHF.

V is TRBV7-2 and J is TRBJ1-1; possibly TRBD1 for D (6 bases). V lost 2 bases, J lost 6 bases, and 19 bases lay in between. Germline V lookup: CDR1 SGHTA, CDR2 FQGNSA. This CDR3 contains 16 residues. The CDR3 DNA reads TGTGCCAGCAGCTTAACGCGGGGGGCGGCGGGGGCTGAAGCTTTCTTT. Amino acid sequence: CASSLTRGAAGAEAFF.

V and J are TRBV7-9 and TRBJ1-1; no firm D call. With 0 bases removed from V and 3 bases from J, the gap between germline ends came to 11 bases. The CDR3 is 15 amino acids. Looked up from germline, CDR1 is SEHNR and CDR2 is FQNEAQ (reference sequence). CDR3 nucleotide sequence: TGTGCCAGCAGCTTAGCGACCGGGGTGGACACTGAAGCTTTCTTT. This translates into CASSLATGVDTEAFF.